One sample yielded the 32 T cell receptor beta chains listed below, sequenced in a study of blood T cell repertoires in COVID-19. The method was immunoSEQ multiplex PCR; TCRdb's version includes in-frame clones alone and lacks a portion of them. This sample carries more than 200,000 clones, 75% to 85% of them seen once, and the ten largest clones take 4.3%. The sample taken for sequencing was PBMCs or T cells enriched from blood (not recorded which). The receptor source for this set is a man aged 30 to 39 with acute COVID-19.

The chain is built from TRBV7-3 and TRBJ1-6, with 9 bases identical to TRBD1. Trimming cost V 5 bases and J 7 bases; bases outside gene matches: 3. The CDR3 has 14 amino acids. Germline loops: CDR1 SGHTA, CDR2 FQGTGA. CDR3 residues: CASSGGTGNSPLHF. The CDR3 nucleotides are TGTGCCAGCAGCGGTGGGACAGGGAATTCACCCCTCCACTTT.

This chain links TRBV27 with TRBJ1-2; 9 positions match TRBD1. The CDR3 spans 14 residues. The J segment lost 5 bases and the V segment lost 4 bases, leaving 5 bases of the junction unmatched. Germline V CDR1 and CDR2: MNHEY, SMNVEV (reference sequence). The CDR3 DNA reads as TGTGCCAGCAGTTGGACAGGGGATTTTTATGGCTACACCTTC. Its protein is CASSWTGDFYGYTF.

This clone appeared a single time. J is TRBJ2-2 and V is TRBV9, with a possible D match to TRBD1 (6 bases). This CDR3 contains 16 residues. V lost 3 bases and J lost 0, with 12 bases in between. Per the germline V gene, CDR1 is SGDLS and CDR2 is YYNGEE. The DNA for the CDR3 is TGTGCCAGCAGCGCCCCCCGGACAGCGAACACCGGGGAGCTGTTTTTT. This translates into CASSAPRTANTGELFF.

This clone was counted once. The rearrangement links TRBV29-1 to TRBJ1-2; TRBD1 matches 9 bases. From germline, CDR1 is SQVTM and CDR2 ANQGSEA. This CDR3 is 18 amino acids long. After removal of 0 bases from V and 4 bases from J, the junction contained 15 bases not matched to a gene. The CDR3 DNA reads TGCAGCGTTGAAGATCGTCTCACCCGGGACAGGGTGATCTATGGCTACACCTTC. It is translated as CSVEDRLTRDRVIYGYTF.

The gene calls are TRBV29-1 and TRBJ2-7; D not certain. The CDR3 extends over 10 amino acids. Per germline, CDR1 SQVTM and CDR2 ANQGSEA. Trimming stripped 7 bases from V and 6 bases from J, with 10 bases between. CDR3 protein: CSAQWSEQYF. The DNA for the CDR3 is TGCAGCGCCCAGTGGTCCGAGCAGTACTTC.

The CDR3 bases are TGTGCTAGTGGTTTGAGAGCTACCAATGAAAAACTGTTTTTT. This sequence encodes CASGLRATNEKLFF. The chain carries TRBV12-5 and TRBJ1-4; no definite D call. The CDR3 loop spans 14 amino acids. V was pared by 2 bases and J by 5 bases, with 9 bases between. Looked up from germline, CDR1 is LGHNT and CDR2 is FRNRAP.

The chain combines TRBV24-1 with TRBJ2-3; D is possibly TRBD1 (5 bases). The V gene's germline CDR1 is KGHDR and CDR2 SFDVKD. This CDR3 is 13 amino acids long. V lost 2 bases to trimming and J lost 6 bases, with 8 bases between them. The chain's CDR3 is CATSDYRFDTQYF. CDR3 sequence (DNA): TGTGCCACCAGTGATTACAGGTTCGATACGCAGTATTTT.

The rearrangement joins TRBV6-1 to TRBJ1-6; D remains ambiguous. In germline, CDR1 is MNHNS, CDR2 SASEGT. The CDR3 extends over 11 amino acids. Trimming shortened V by 3 bases and J by 10 bases, and 4 bases separated the two germline ends. The CDR3 region is CASSDLSPLHF. The CDR3 bases are TGTGCCAGCAGTGATTTATCACCCCTCCACTTT.

This clone was detected only a few times. This rearrangement joins TRBV7-9 to TRBJ1-2, with TRBD1 matching over 10 bases. V dropped 6 bases and J dropped 3; count of bases not matched to a gene: 4. CDR1 SEHNR and CDR2 FQNEAQ come from the germline V gene (reference sequence). The CDR3 contains 14 residues. The CDR3 nucleotides read TGTGCCAGCAGGACCGGGACAGGGGACTATGGCTACACCTTC. Encoded protein: CASRTGTGDYGYTF.

The chain has TRBV5-6 and TRBJ1-3; 9 bases are shared with TRBD1. This CDR3 is built from 14 residues. Germline loops: CDR1 SGHDT, CDR2 YYEEEE. V shed 4 bases, J shed 7 bases, and the junction held 6 bases outside the gene matches. The CDR3 sequence is CASSPRDRANTIYF. The CDR3 DNA reads as TGTGCCAGCAGCCCCCGGGACAGGGCGAACACCATATATTTT. The full variable domain, completed using reference TRBV5-6 and TRBJ1-3, is DAGVTQSPTHLIKTRGQQVTLRCSPKSGHDTVSWYQQALGQGPQFIFQYYEEEERQRGNFPDRFSGHQFPNYSSELNVNALLLGDSALYLCASSPRDRANTIYFGEGSWLTVV.

The CDR3 DNA reads as TGTGCCAGCAGGGACAGAGCTAACTATGGCTACACCTTC. Its protein is CASRDRANYGYTF. The genes are TRBV12-3 or TRBV12-4 and TRBJ1-2, with D tentatively TRBD1 (6 bases). Trimming cost V 6 bases and J 0 bases, with 8 bases left between them. CDR3 length equals 13 residues.

The CDR3 sequence is CASSLLLAGGGYNEQFF. CDR3 coding DNA: TGTGCCAGCAGTCTCCTCCTAGCGGGGGGGGGCTACAATGAGCAGTTCTTC. The chain links TRBV28 to TRBJ2-1; TRBD2 aligns across 12 bases. J was trimmed by 3 bases and V by 5 bases; bases with no gene match: 8. The germline CDR1 and CDR2 sequences are MDHEN and SYDVKM. CDR3 length: 17 residues.

This clone was counted between two and nine times. J is TRBJ1-1 and V is TRBV6-5; TRBD1 matches at 7 bases. The CDR3 is 13 residues long. The trim removed 6 bases at V and 4 bases at J, leaving 5 bases unmatched. CDR1 MNHEY and CDR2 SVGAGI come from the germline V gene. The CDR3: CASRDRAITEAFF. The CDR3 bases are TGTGCCAGCAGAGACAGGGCAATCACTGAAGCTTTCTTT.

The chain links TRBV12-5 to TRBJ1-1; tentative D call: TRBD1 (6 bases). This CDR3 region has 15 residues. The germline V gene has CDR1 LGHNT and CDR2 FRNRAP. With 5 bases removed from V and 1 base from J, the gap between germline ends came to 14 bases. In nucleotides, the CDR3 is TGTGCTAGTGGTCCCCAAGGGGGTAGGAACACTGAAGCTTTCTTT. Translated: CASGPQGGRNTEAFF.

The chain couples TRBV12-3 or TRBV12-4 to TRBJ1-6; D might be TRBD1 (5 bases). V was cut by 6 bases and J by 8 bases, with 11 bases left in between. The CDR3 sequence is 13 residues long. The DNA for the CDR3 is TGTGCCAGCAGGGATATCAGGGATTCACCCCTCCACTTT. Protein: CASRDIRDSPLHF.

The genes are TRBV3-1 (or the pseudogene TRBV3-2) and TRBJ1-2; D perhaps matches TRBD1 (5 bases). Looked up from germline, CDR1 is LGHDT and CDR2 is YNNKEL (reference sequence). The CDR3 is 16 amino acids. Trimming removed 0 bases from V and 4 bases from J, with 15 bases in between. As DNA, the CDR3 is TGTGCCAGCAGCCAAGATCTTACAGGACACCTCTATGGCTACACCTTC. As protein: CASSQDLTGHLYGYTF.

This chain connects TRBV2 to TRBJ1-1; 9 bases fit TRBD1. The trim removed 6 bases at V and 0 bases at J, leaving 5 bases unmatched. Germline CDR1 and CDR2: SNHLY and FYNNEI. This CDR3 has 15 residues. In DNA form, the CDR3 reads TGTGCCAGCAGGAGGGACAGGGCTATGAACACTGAAGCTTTCTTT. Protein sequence: CASRRDRAMNTEAFF.

This chain joins TRBV5-6 and TRBJ2-7; D might be TRBD2 (6 bases). The CDR3 runs to 12 residues. Germline CDR1 and CDR2: SGHDT and YYEEEE. Trimming left V 1 base short and J 9 bases short, with 11 bases between. CDR3 residues: CASSLPQGGQYF. CDR3 DNA: TGTGCCAGCAGCTTGCCGCAGGGAGGGCAGTACTTC.

This clone has only a few counts. The sample holds other DNA sequences that translate to the same CDR3. The CDR3 sequence: CASSGTGAQPQHF. The DNA of the CDR3 is TGTGCCAGCAGTGGGACAGGGGCTCAGCCCCAGCATTTT. The rearrangement links TRBV25-1 to TRBJ1-5; 9 positions match TRBD1. CDR3 length: 13 residues. V lost 4 bases to trimming and J lost 6 bases; unmatched junction nucleotides: 1. The germline gives CDR1 MGHDK, CDR2 SYGVNS.

The count of this clone is one. This sequence joins TRBV19 and TRBJ1-3; tentative D call: TRBD1 (5 bases). This CDR3 has 14 residues. Germline V gene lookup returns CDR1 LNHDA and CDR2 SQIVND (reference sequence). Trimming shortened V by 6 bases and J by 1 base, and 10 bases separated the two germline ends. The CDR3 is CASRGQGSGNTIYF. CDR3 DNA sequence: TGTGCCAGTAGGGGGCAGGGATCTGGAAACACCATATATTTT.

This chain joins TRBV29-1 and TRBJ2-5; D may be TRBD2 (5 bases). CDR3 length: 17 amino acids. The germline V gene encodes CDR1 SQVTM and CDR2 ANQGSEA. V lost 4 bases, J lost 5 bases, and 26 bases lay in between. The CDR3 DNA follows: TGCAGCGTTGGCTCCCACCGTGAGGGTCCGGCCCAGGAGACCCAGTACTTC. Its translation: CSVGSHREGPAQETQYF.

In this sample, this clone turned up once. V is TRBV18 and J is TRBJ2-1; TRBD1 agrees at 9 bases. J was trimmed by 6 bases and V by 3 bases; bases with no gene match: 6. This CDR3 has 15 amino acids. Germline CDR1 is KGHSH and CDR2 is LQKENI. The CDR3 loop reads CASSPRQGDGNEQFF. The CDR3 nucleotides are TGTGCCAGCTCACCTAGACAGGGGGACGGCAATGAGCAGTTCTTC. Variable domain in full (rest from reference TRBV18 and TRBJ2-1): NAGVMQNPRHLVRRRGQEARLRCSPMKGHSHVYWYRQLPEEGLKFMVYLQKENIIDESGMPKERFSAEFPKEGPSILRIQQVVRGDSAAYFCASSPRQGDGNEQFFGPGTRLTVL.

The V call is TRBV15, the J call TRBJ1-2; 8 nucleotides match TRBD1. Germline CDR1 is LNHNV and CDR2 is YYDKDF (reference sequence). The CDR3 has 16 amino acids. The trim removed 1 base at V and 0 bases at J, leaving 4 bases unmatched. The CDR3 loop is CATSRGRDRPNYGYTF. The CDR3, as DNA: TGTGCCACCAGCAGAGGCCGGGACAGGCCTAACTATGGCTACACCTTC.

This clone was observed a few times. The chain is built from TRBV7-6 and TRBJ1-1; D is possibly TRBD1 (5 bases). The V and J ends lost 1 base and 4 bases respectively, with 13 bases between them. Germline CDR1 and CDR2: SGHVS and FNYEAQ. This CDR3 contains 15 residues. As DNA, the CDR3 is TGTGCCAGCAGCTTAGATACCCAGGGTGGCACTGAAGCTTTCTTT. Its translation is CASSLDTQGGTEAFF.

The CDR3 coding sequence is TGTGCCAGCAGCTCGGCGAGGAGCTCCTACAATGAGCAGTTCTTC. Its protein is CASSSARSSYNEQFF. V and J are TRBV2 and TRBJ2-1; D is ambiguous. V was cut by 6 bases and J by 0 bases, with 12 bases left in between. The germline V gene encodes CDR1 SNHLY and CDR2 FYNNEI. The CDR3 is 15 amino acids.

The rearrangement uses TRBV5-1 and TRBJ1-4; perhaps TRBD1 as D (6 bases). The CDR3 length is 14 residues. In germline, CDR1 is SGHRS, CDR2 YFSETQ. With 0 bases removed from V and 7 bases from J, the gap between germline ends came to 10 bases. CDR3 sequence (DNA): TGCGCCAGCAGCTTGGTACAGGGCAGTGAAAAACTGTTTTTT. It codes for CASSLVQGSEKLFF.

The chain couples TRBV3-1 (or the pseudogene TRBV3-2) to TRBJ2-1; a weak D match, TRBD2 (5 bases). V was shortened by 7 bases and J by 12 bases, with 22 bases between the two germline ends. Looked up from germline, CDR1 is LGHDT and CDR2 is YNNKEL (reference sequence). CDR3 length equals 14 residues. The CDR3 is CASTWGARRGWQFF. The CDR3 DNA sequence: TGTGCCAGCACCTGGGGAGCCCGACGTGGTTGGCAGTTCTTC.

The rearrangement joins TRBV7-9 to TRBJ1-2, with unresolved D. CDR1 and CDR2 (germline): SEHNR, FQNEAQ (reference sequence). This CDR3 has 13 residues. V lost 10 bases and J 5 bases, leaving 17 bases between the germline ends. Here the CDR3 reads CATEGLGRYGYTF. The CDR3 DNA reads as TGTGCCACCGAAGGTCTGGGGAGGTATGGCTACACCTTC.

The genes are TRBV3-1 (or the pseudogene TRBV3-2) and TRBJ2-1; D is perhaps TRBD2 (6 bases). The CDR3 extends over 14 amino acids. V was cut by 1 base and J by 4 bases, with 8 bases left in between. Germline V gene sequence: CDR1 LGHDT, CDR2 YNNKEL (reference sequence). The CDR3 bases are TGTGCCAGCAGCCAAGCGGCGGGGTACAATGAGCAGTTCTTC. This codes for CASSQAAGYNEQFF.

The chain links TRBV5-1 to TRBJ2-1; a weak D match, TRBD2 (5 bases). Trimming pared 6 bases from V and 9 bases from J, leaving 10 bases between. CDR1 is SGHRS and CDR2 is YFSETQ in the germline V gene. CDR3 length: 11 residues. The CDR3 protein is CASKEESEQFF. Here the CDR3 DNA reads TGCGCCAGCAAGGAGGAGAGTGAGCAGTTCTTC.

The table lists this clone with a few counts. This chain links TRBV7-2 with TRBJ2-2, with D unclear. The germline gives CDR1 SGHTA, CDR2 FQGNSA. The CDR3 length is 12 residues. Trimming removed 6 bases from V and 5 bases from J, with 7 bases in between. The CDR3 reads CASRAATGELFF. In nucleotides, the CDR3 is TGTGCCAGCAGAGCCGCTACCGGGGAGCTGTTTTTT.

The CDR3 sequence: CASSSLYGGNTEAFF. The CDR3 DNA reads TGTGCCAGCAGCTCATTATACGGGGGGAACACTGAAGCTTTCTTT. The chain employs TRBV11-2 and TRBJ1-1; D is perhaps TRBD1 (5 bases). Trimming pared 4 bases from V and 1 base from J, leaving 13 bases between. Germline-derived CDR1 and CDR2 are SGHAT and FQNNGV. This CDR3 spans 15 amino acids.